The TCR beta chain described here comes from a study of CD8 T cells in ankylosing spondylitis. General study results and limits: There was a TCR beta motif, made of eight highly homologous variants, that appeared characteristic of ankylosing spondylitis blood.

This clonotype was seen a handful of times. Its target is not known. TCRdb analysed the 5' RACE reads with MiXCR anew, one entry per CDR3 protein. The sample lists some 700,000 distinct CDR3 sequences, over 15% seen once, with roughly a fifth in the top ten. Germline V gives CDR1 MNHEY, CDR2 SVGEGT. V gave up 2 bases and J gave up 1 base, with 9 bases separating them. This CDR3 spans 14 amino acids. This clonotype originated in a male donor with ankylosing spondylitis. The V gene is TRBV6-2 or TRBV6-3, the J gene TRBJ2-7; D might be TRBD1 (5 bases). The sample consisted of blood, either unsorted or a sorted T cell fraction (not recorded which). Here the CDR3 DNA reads TGTGCCAGCAGTTACGGGTCAGGGTCCTACGAGCAGTACTTC. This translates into CASSYGSGSYEQYF.